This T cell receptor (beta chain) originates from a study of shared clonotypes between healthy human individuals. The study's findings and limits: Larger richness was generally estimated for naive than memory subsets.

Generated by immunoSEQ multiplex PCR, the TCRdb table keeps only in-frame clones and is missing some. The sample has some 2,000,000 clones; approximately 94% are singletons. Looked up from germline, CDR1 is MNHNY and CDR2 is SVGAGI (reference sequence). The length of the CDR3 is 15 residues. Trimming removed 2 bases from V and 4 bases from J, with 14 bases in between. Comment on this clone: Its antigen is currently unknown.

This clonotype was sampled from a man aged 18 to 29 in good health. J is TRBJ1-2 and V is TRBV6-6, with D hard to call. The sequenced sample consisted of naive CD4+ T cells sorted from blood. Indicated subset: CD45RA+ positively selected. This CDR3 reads CASSYAPGEGYGYTF. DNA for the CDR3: TGTGCCAGCAGTTACGCGCCCGGGGAGGGCTATGGCTACACCTTC.